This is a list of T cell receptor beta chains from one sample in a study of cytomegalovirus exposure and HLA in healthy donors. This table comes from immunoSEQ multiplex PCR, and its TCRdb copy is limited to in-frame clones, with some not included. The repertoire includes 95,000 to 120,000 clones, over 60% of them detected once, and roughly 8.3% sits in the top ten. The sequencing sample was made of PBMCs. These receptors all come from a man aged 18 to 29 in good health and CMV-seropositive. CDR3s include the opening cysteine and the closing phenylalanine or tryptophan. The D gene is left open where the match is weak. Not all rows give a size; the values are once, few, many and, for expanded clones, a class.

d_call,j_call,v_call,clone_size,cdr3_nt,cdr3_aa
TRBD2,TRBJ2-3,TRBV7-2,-,TGTGCCAGCAGCTTGGGACTAGCGGCAGATACGCAGTATTTT,CASSLGLAADTQYF
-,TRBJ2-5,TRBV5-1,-,TGCGCCAGCAGCTTACTAGGAGAGACCCAGTACTTC,CASSLLGETQYF
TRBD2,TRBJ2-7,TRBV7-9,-,TGTGCCAGCAGCTTAGGTAGCGGGGCATGGTACGAGCAGTACTTC,CASSLGSGAWYEQYF
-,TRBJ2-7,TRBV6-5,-,TGTGCCAGCAGTGAGGGTAACTTGGCCTACGAGCAGTACTTC,CASSEGNLAYEQYF
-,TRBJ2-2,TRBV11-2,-,TGTGCCAGCAGCTTAGATTTCAGGGCCAACACCGGGGAGCTGTTTTTT,CASSLDFRANTGELFF
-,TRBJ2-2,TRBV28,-,TGTGCCAGCAGTTCGTTGGACAGAGGCGTCACCGGGGAGCTGTTTTTT,CASSSLDRGVTGELFF
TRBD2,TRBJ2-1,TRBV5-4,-,TGTGCCAGCAGAAAAGCGGGGGGGCCTCGCGATGAGCAGTTCTTC,CASRKAGGPRDEQFF
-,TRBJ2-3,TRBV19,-,TGTGCCAGTAGTAGACAAACAGGGATAGATACGCAGTATTTT,CASSRQTGIDTQYF
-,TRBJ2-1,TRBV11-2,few,TGTGCCAGCAGCCCTACCCGGGGGGCGGGTAATGAGCAGTTCTTC,CASSPTRGAGNEQFF
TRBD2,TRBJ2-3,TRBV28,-,TGTGCCAGCAGTTCTCCCGTAGCGGGGGGGCCAGATACGCAGTATTTT,CASSSPVAGGPDTQYF
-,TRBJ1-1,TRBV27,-,TGTGCCAGCGCGCTGGGGGGTGGGAACACTGAAGCTTTCTTT,CASALGGGNTEAFF
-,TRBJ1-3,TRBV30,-,TGTGCCTGGAGTATCGGGGGCTCTGGAAACACCATATATTTT,CAWSIGGSGNTIYF
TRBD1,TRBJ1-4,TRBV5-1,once,TGCGCCAGCAGCCCACAGGGGGCGCTGGAAAAACTGTTTTTT,CASSPQGALEKLFF
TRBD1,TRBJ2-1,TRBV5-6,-,TGTGCCAGCAGCTCCCCGGAGGGGACAGGGTACAATGAGCAGTTCTTC,CASSSPEGTGYNEQFF
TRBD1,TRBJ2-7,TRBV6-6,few,TGTGCCAGCAGGGACAGGGGGCGCGGCTACGAGCAGTACTTC,CASRDRGRGYEQYF
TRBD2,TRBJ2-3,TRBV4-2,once,TGTGCCAGCAGCCACTCCCAGCGACTAGCGGGGGACACAGATACGCAGTATTTT,CASSHSQRLAGDTDTQYF
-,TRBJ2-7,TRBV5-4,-,TGTGCCAGCAGCGTGGGAGGACTGCCCTACGAGCAGTACTTC,CASSVGGLPYEQYF
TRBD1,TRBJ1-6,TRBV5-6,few,TGTGCCAGCAGCGGCGACAGGGTCTCACCCCTCCACTTT,CASSGDRVSPLHF
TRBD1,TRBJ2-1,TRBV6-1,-,TGTGCCAGCAGTGAGTCTGCAGGGGGTGAGCAGTTCTTC,CASSESAGGEQFF